These 19 T cell receptor beta chains came from one sample sequenced in a study of a mutant IDH1 vaccine in newly diagnosed glioma. No antigens are known for them. Regarding time point: week 47, end of study. What each vaccine dose contained was 300 ug of mutant IDH1 20-mer peptide, accompanied by topical imiquimod. Using immunoSEQ multiplex PCR, the repertoire was profiled, and TCRdb retains in-frame clones only, with some absent. The sample carries approximately 80,000 clones, approximately 78% recorded once. Sequenced material: PBMCs, taken from a glioma patient whose treatment included an IDH1 peptide vaccine. The receptors were sampled from a middle-aged man with glioma.

This clone has more than one count but fewer than ten. The chain uses TRBV4-1 and TRBJ2-2, with D perhaps TRBD1 (6 bases). Per the germline V gene, CDR1 is MGHRA and CDR2 is YSYEKL. This CDR3 has 16 amino acids. Trimming removed 4 bases from V and 1 base from J, with 13 bases in between. CDR3 sequence: CASSPRDTMNTGELFF. Written as DNA, the CDR3 is TGCGCCAGCAGCCCCCGGGACACAATGAACACCGGGGAGCTGTTTTTT.

The CDR3 DNA reads TGTGCCAGCAGTGCGACAGGGTCCCCTGTCACAGATACGCAGTATTTT. It specifies CASSATGSPVTDTQYF. The chain couples TRBV2 to TRBJ2-3; 7 bases agree with TRBD1. Trimming removed 4 bases from V and 2 bases from J; junction bases left unmatched: 9. Germline lookup yields CDR1 SNHLY and CDR2 FYNNEI. The CDR3 covers 16 residues.

The V gene is TRBV7-2, the J gene TRBJ2-7; 7 bases line up with TRBD1. CDR1 and CDR2 from the germline V gene are SGHTA and FQGNSA. CDR3 length equals 14 residues. With V trimmed by 1 base and J by 2 bases, 2 bases remained unmatched. CDR3 DNA: TGTGCCAGCAGCTTAGGTCAGGGGGCCTACGAGCAGTACTTC. It codes for CASSLGQGAYEQYF.

The V gene is TRBV29-1, the J gene TRBJ2-3, with D perhaps TRBD2 (6 bases). This CDR3 spans 16 amino acids. The V gene lost 0 bases and the J gene lost 0 bases, with 13 bases spanning the gap. Germline V gene lookup returns CDR1 SQVTM and CDR2 ANQGSEA. The CDR3 reads CSVEDRRRGSTDTQYF. The DNA for the CDR3 is TGCAGCGTTGAAGATCGTAGGCGGGGAAGCACAGATACGCAGTATTTT.

The chain has TRBV7-8 and TRBJ2-1; 14 nucleotides line up with TRBD2. J gave up 8 bases and V 0 bases, and 9 bases lay outside the gene matches. Germline CDR1 is SGHVS and CDR2 is FQNEAQ. This CDR3 has 18 amino acids. DNA of the CDR3: TGTGCCAGCAGCTTAGCTCGCGGGACTAGCGGGAGCGGAGATGAGCAGTTCTTC. Its translation is CASSLARGTSGSGDEQFF.

The chain employs TRBV4-3 and TRBJ1-1; no clear D. Trimming took off 3 bases at V and 4 bases at J, with 12 bases between the two ends. The CDR3 is 14 amino acids. The germline V gene encodes CDR1 LGHNA and CDR2 YSLEER. CDR3 residues: CASSQTTRSTEAFF. The CDR3 bases are TGCGCCAGCAGCCAGACTACACGGAGCACTGAAGCTTTCTTT.

As regards this clone: Germline is not matched at one junction end, which may reflect a read error. CDR3 residues: CASSPGFNSPLHF. The CDR3 region has the DNA TGTGCTAGCAGCCCAGGGTTCAATTCACCCCTCCACTTT. The chain links TRBV7-7 to TRBJ1-6, with D possibly TRBD1 on 5 matching bases. The CDR3 runs 13 residues. Germline V gene lookup returns CDR1 SSHAT and CDR2 FNYEAQ (reference sequence). Filled out from reference TRBV7-7 and TRBJ1-6, the complete variable domain reads GAGVSQSPRYKVTKRGQDVTLRCDPISSHATLYWYQQALGQGPEFLTYFNYEAQPDKSGLPSDRFSAERPEGSISTLTIQRTEQRDSAMYRCASSPGFNSPLHFGNGTRLTVT.

The V call is TRBV30, the J call TRBJ2-1; either TRBD1 or TRBD2 may supply D (5 bases each). The CDR3 has 16 amino acids. Trimming pared 3 bases from V and 0 bases from J, leaving 15 bases between. Germline V gene lookup returns CDR1 GTSNPN and CDR2 SVGIG (reference sequence). CDR3 sequence: CAWSSGRMSSYNEQFF. DNA of the CDR3: TGTGCCTGGAGCTCGGGACGGATGAGCTCCTACAATGAGCAGTTCTTC.

V is TRBV6-6 and J is TRBJ2-5, with 9 bases that match TRBD1. The assigned J gene may be wrong: the sequence end matches TRBJ2-7 better. CDR3 length equals 14 residues. CDR1 and CDR2 from the germline V gene are MNHNY and SVGAGI (reference sequence). The CDR3 DNA reads as TGTGCCAGTCGACCGGGACAGGGATCTTACGAGCAGTACTTC. Amino acids: CASRPGQGSYEQYF.

This chain links TRBV19 with TRBJ2-7; no clear D. Germline loops: CDR1 LNHDA, CDR2 SQIVND (reference sequence). The CDR3 totals 14 residues. The V and J ends lost 6 bases and 4 bases respectively, with 16 bases between them. The CDR3 region has the DNA TGTGCCAGTAGCTCCGGACGGACGGCATACGAGCAGTACTTC. Translating gives CASSSGRTAYEQYF.

V gene TRBV6-1 combines with J gene TRBJ2-2; 7 nucleotides agree with TRBD2. CDR3 size: 17 residues. V was clipped by 1 base and J by 5 bases; unmatched bases: 10. Per the germline V gene, CDR1 is MNHNS and CDR2 is SASEGT. The CDR3 spells CASSEVGGGSWTGELFF. CDR3 nucleotide sequence: TGTGCCAGCAGTGAAGTCGGCGGCGGGAGTTGGACCGGGGAGCTGTTTTTT.

The chain recombines TRBV30 with TRBJ2-7; 7 nucleotides agree with TRBD2. Germline CDR1 reads GTSNPN; CDR2 reads SVGIG (reference sequence). This CDR3 has 15 amino acids. Trimming removed 0 bases from V and 5 bases from J; junction bases left unmatched: 10. The CDR3, as DNA: TGTGCCTGGAGTGTAGGCTCCGGGGGGAGGAACGAGCAGTACTTC. Its protein is CAWSVGSGGRNEQYF.

In its sample, this clone was seen many times. The rearrangement uses TRBV4-2 and TRBJ1-3, with 8 bases that match TRBD1. Per germline, CDR1 LGHNA and CDR2 YNFKEQ. V shed 0 bases and J 4 bases; nucleotides not matched to a gene: 5. The CDR3 covers 16 residues. In DNA form, the CDR3 reads TGTGCCAGCAGCCAAGAGGACAGGGAGGGCGGAAACACCATATATTTT. As protein: CASSQEDREGGNTIYF.

This clone was picked up a small number of times. This CDR3 reads CASIKAGGYNEQFF. DNA of the CDR3: TGTGCCAGCATCAAAGCGGGGGGGTACAATGAGCAGTTCTTC. This chain uses TRBV6-1 with TRBJ2-1, with 10 bases identical to TRBD2. This CDR3 has 14 residues. Germline V gene sequence: CDR1 MNHNS, CDR2 SASEGT. Germline trimming cut 7 bases from V and 4 bases from J; bases unmatched to any gene: 4.

The chain is built from TRBV7-8 and TRBJ1-2, with D uncertain. Germline lookup yields CDR1 SGHVS and CDR2 FQNEAQ. Between the trimmed V and J ends, which lost 5 bases and 1 base, there was a span of 11 bases. This CDR3 is 14 amino acids long. DNA of the CDR3: TGTGCCAGCAGCCCGGACGGCTTTAACTATGGCTACACCTTC. Translating gives CASSPDGFNYGYTF. Using reference TRBV7-8 and TRBJ1-2 for the parts outside the CDR3, the full variable domain is GAGVSQSPRYKVAKRGQDVALRCDPISGHVSLFWYQQALGQGPEFLTYFQNEAQLDKSGLPSDRFFAERPEGSVSTLKIQRTQQEDSAVYLCASSPDGFNYGYTFGSGTRLTVV.

The chain employs TRBV9 and TRBJ1-2; D ambiguous. Germline V CDR1 and CDR2: SGDLS, YYNGEE. V was shortened by 2 bases and J by 8 bases, with 19 bases between the two germline ends. This CDR3 is 15 amino acids long. The CDR3 region has the DNA TGTGCCAGCAGCGTCAGTGGTCAGAGCTACGGGGGCTACACCTTC. It specifies CASSVSGQSYGGYTF.

This chain links TRBV29-1 with TRBJ2-1; 10 positions match TRBD1. The germline CDR1 and CDR2 sequences are SQVTM and ANQGSEA. The CDR3 spans 14 residues. V lost 4 bases to trimming and J lost 3 bases; unmatched junction nucleotides: 3. The chain's CDR3 is CSVVGTGVYNEQFF. CDR3 bases: TGCAGCGTTGTGGGGACAGGGGTCTACAATGAGCAGTTCTTC.

The rearrangement links TRBV7-9 to TRBJ1-1; D is unclear. The germline gives CDR1 SEHNR, CDR2 FQNEAQ (reference sequence). V lost 5 bases, J lost 5 bases, and 12 bases lay in between. CDR3 size: 13 residues. The DNA of the CDR3 is TGTGCCAGCAGCCCCTGGGAGGGAACTGAAGCTTTCTTT. It is translated as CASSPWEGTEAFF.

The genes are TRBV4-2 and TRBJ2-7; possibly TRBD2 for D (6 bases). The length of the CDR3 is 15 residues. Germline values: CDR1 LGHNA, CDR2 YNFKEQ. V was shortened by 5 bases and J by 2 bases, with 16 bases between the two germline ends. CDR3 in DNA: TGTGCCAGCAGCGCCTCCGGGACGGGAGCCTACGAGCAGTACTTC. This translates into CASSASGTGAYEQYF.